This TCR beta chain was sequenced for a study of T cells in localized non-small cell lung cancer. Study-wide results and caveats: Of the top 100 tumor clones, median roughly 60 were in adjacent lung, over 25 among its top 100.

As to this clone: Its antigen is unknown.

Sequencing was performed with immunoSEQ multiplex PCR; in TCRdb, only in-frame clones are kept and a portion is missing. The repertoire holds 1,200 or so clones, over 30% seen once, with roughly 10% in the top ten. Trimming removed 0 bases from V and 0 bases from J, with 9 bases in between. The CDR3 is made up of 16 amino acids. Germline V gene lookup returns CDR1 KGHSH and CDR2 LQKENI. The source was lung tumor tissue, collected before any cancer treatment. The chain recombines TRBV18 with TRBJ2-4; D ambiguous. The clonotype was recovered from a male donor at least 60 years old with stage I lung adenocarcinoma. The CDR3 nucleotides are TGTGCCAGCTCACCACCCACGTCCATAGCCAAAAACATTCAGTACTTC. Its protein product is CASSPPTSIAKNIQYF.